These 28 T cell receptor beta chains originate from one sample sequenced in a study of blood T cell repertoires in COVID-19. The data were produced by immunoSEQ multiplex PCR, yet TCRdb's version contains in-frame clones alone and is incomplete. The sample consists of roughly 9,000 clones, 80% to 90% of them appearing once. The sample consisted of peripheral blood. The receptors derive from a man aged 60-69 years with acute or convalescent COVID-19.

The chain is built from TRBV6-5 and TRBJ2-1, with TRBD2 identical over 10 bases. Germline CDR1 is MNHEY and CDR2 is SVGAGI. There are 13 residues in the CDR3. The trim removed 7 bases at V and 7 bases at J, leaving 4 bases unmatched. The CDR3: CASTGLATNEQFF. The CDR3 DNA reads TGTGCCAGCACGGGACTAGCGACGAATGAGCAGTTCTTC.

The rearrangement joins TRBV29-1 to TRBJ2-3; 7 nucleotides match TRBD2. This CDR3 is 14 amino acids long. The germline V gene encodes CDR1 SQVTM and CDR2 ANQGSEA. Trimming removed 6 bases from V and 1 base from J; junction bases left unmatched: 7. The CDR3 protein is CSVPETSGTDTQYF. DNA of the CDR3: TGCAGCGTCCCCGAAACTAGCGGCACAGATACGCAGTATTTT.

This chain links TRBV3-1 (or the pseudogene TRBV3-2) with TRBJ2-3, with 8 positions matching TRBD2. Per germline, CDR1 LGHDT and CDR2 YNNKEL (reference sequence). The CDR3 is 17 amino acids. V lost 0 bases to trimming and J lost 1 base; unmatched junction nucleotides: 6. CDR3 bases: TGTGCCAGCAGCCAAGAAAAGCGGGAGCGCGGCACAGATACGCAGTATTTT. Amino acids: CASSQEKRERGTDTQYF.

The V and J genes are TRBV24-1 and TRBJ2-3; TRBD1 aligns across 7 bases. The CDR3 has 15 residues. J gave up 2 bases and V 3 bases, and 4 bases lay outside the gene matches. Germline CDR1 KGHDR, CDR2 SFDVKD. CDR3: CATSDGDSYTDTQYF. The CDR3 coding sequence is TGTGCCACCAGTGATGGGGACAGCTACACAGATACGCAGTATTTT.

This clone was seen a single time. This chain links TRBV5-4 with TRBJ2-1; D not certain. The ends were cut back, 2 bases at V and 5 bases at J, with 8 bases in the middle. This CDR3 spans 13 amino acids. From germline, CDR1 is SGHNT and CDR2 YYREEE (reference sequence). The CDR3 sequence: CASSFGRNNEQFF. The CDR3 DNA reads TGTGCCAGCAGCTTCGGTAGAAACAATGAGCAGTTCTTC.

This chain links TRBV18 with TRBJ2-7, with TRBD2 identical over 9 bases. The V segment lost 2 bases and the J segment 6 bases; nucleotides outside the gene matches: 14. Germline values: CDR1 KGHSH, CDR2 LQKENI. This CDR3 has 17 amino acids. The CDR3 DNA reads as TGTGCCAGCTCACCAAGGGTAGCGGGAGATTATGGTCCCGAGCAGTACTTC. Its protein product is CASSPRVAGDYGPEQYF.

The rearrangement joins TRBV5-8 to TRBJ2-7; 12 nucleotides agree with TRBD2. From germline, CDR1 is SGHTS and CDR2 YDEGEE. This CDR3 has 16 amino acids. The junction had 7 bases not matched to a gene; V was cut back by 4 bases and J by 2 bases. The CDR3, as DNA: TGTGCCAGCAGCCGAAATGGACTAGCGGGGACCTACGAGCAGTACTTC. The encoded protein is CASSRNGLAGTYEQYF.

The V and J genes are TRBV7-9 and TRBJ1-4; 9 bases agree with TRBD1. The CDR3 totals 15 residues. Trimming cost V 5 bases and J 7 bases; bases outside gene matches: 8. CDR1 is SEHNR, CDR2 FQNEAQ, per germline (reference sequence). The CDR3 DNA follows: TGTGCCAGCAGCGCCCGGACAGGGGAGGGTGAAAAACTGTTTTTT. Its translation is CASSARTGEGEKLFF.

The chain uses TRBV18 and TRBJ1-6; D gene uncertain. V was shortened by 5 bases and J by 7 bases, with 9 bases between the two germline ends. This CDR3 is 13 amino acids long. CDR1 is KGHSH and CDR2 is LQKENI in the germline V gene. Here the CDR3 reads CASSEQPNSPLHF. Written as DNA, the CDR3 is TGTGCCAGCTCAGAACAGCCAAATTCACCCCTCCACTTT. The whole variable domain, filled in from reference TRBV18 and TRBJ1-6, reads NAGVMQNPRHLVRRRGQEARLRCSPMKGHSHVYWYRQLPEEGLKFMVYLQKENIIDESGMPKERFSAEFPKEGPSILRIQQVVRGDSAAYFCASSEQPNSPLHFGNGTRLTVT.

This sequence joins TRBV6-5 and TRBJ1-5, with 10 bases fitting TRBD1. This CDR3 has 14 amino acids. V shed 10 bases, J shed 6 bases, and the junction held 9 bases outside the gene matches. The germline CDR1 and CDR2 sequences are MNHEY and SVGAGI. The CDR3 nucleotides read TGTGCCACCGGCAGACAGGGGGCGCGTCAGCCCCAGCATTTT. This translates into CATGRQGARQPQHF.

The CDR3 coding sequence is TGTGCCAGCAGCCAAGGAGCGTGGGGGGATTCACCCCTCCACTTT. Protein sequence: CASSQGAWGDSPLHF. The chain carries TRBV3-1 (or the pseudogene TRBV3-2) and TRBJ1-6; D is possibly TRBD1 (5 bases). This CDR3 region has 15 residues. V was cut by 1 base and J by 8 bases, with 12 bases left in between. CDR1 is LGHDT and CDR2 is YNNKEL in the germline V gene (reference sequence).

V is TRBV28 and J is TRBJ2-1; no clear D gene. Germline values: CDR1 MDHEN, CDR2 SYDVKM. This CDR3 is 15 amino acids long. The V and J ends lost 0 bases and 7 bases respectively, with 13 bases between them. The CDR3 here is CASSLWAGVSNEQFF. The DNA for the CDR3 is TGTGCCAGCAGTTTATGGGCCGGAGTTTCTAATGAGCAGTTCTTC.

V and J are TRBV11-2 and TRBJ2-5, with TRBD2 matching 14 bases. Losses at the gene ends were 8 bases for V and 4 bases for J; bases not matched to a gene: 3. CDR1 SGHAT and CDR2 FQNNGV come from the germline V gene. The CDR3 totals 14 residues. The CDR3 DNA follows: TGTGCCAGCTCCGGGACTAGCGGGAGAGAGACCCAGTACTTC. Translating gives CASSGTSGRETQYF.

CDR3 loop: CASSEVSGKALETQYF. CDR3 bases: TGCGCCAGCAGTGAGGTCAGCGGGAAGGCTTTGGAGACCCAGTACTTC. The rearrangement links TRBV10-1 to TRBJ2-5; 7 nucleotides align to TRBD2. CDR3 length: 16 residues. Unmatched junction bases numbered 11, after V lost 2 bases and J lost 5 bases. Germline CDR1 reads WNHNN; CDR2 reads SYGVQD (reference sequence).

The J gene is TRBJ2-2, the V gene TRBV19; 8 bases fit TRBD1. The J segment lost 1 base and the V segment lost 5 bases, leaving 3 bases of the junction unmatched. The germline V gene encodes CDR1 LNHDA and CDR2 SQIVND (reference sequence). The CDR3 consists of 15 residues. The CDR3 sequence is CASSFGQGNTGELFF. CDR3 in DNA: TGTGCCAGTAGTTTCGGACAGGGGAACACCGGGGAGCTGTTTTTT.

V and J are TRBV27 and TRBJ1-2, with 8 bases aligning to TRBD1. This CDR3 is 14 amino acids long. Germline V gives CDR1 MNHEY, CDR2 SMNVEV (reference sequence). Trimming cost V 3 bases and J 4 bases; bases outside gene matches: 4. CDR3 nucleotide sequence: TGTGCCAGCAGTTTGGACAGGGACCTCTATGGCTACACCTTC. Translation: CASSLDRDLYGYTF.

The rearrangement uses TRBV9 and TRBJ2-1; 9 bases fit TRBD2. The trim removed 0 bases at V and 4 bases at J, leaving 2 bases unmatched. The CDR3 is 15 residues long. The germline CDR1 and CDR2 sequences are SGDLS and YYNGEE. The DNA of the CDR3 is TGTGCCAGCAGCGTAGAAAGCGGGGGGTACAATGAGCAGTTCTTC. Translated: CASSVESGGYNEQFF.

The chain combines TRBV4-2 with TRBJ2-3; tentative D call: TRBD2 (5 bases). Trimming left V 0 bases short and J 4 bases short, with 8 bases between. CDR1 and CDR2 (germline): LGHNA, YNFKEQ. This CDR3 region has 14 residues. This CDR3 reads CASSQDVGADTQYF. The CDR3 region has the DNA TGTGCCAGCAGCCAAGATGTGGGAGCAGATACGCAGTATTTT.

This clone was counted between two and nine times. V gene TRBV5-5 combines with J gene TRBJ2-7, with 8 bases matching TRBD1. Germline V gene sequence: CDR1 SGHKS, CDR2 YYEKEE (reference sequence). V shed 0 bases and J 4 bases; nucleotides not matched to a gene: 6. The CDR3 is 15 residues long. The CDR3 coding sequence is TGTGCCAGCAGCTTGGGCGGGACAGGCCTTTACGAGCAGTACGTC. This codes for CASSLGGTGLYEQYV.

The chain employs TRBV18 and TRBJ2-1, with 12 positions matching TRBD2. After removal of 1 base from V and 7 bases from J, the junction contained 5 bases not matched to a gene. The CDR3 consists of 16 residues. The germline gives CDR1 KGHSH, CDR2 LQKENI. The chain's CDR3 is CASSPRTSGRINEQFF. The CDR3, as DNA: TGTGCCAGCTCACCACGTACTAGCGGGAGGATTAATGAGCAGTTCTTC.

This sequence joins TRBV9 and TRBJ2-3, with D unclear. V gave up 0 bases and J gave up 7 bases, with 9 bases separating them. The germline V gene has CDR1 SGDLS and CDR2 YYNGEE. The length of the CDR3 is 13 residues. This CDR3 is CASSVVGQNTQYF. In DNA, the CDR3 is TGTGCCAGCAGCGTAGTTGGCCAGAATACGCAGTATTTT.

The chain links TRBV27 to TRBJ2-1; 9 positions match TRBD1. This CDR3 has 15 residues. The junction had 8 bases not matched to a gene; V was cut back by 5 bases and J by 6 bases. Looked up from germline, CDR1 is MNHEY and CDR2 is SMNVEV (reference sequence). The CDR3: CASSLRQGVSNEQFF. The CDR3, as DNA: TGTGCCAGCAGTCTTAGACAGGGGGTGTCCAATGAGCAGTTCTTC.

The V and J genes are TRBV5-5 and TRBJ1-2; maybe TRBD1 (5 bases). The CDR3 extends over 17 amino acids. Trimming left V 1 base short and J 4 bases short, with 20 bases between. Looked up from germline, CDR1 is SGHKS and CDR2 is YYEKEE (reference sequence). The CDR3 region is CASSLWAGKGFAYGYTF. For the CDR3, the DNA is TGTGCCAGCAGCTTGTGGGCAGGGAAGGGCTTTGCCTATGGCTACACCTTC.

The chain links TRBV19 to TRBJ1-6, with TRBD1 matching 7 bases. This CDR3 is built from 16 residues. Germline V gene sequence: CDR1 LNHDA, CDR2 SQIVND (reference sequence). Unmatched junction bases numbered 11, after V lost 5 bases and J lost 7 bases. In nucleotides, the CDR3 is TGTGCCAGTAGTTTACAGGGGCAACAAGGCAATTCACCCCTCCACTTT. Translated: CASSLQGQQGNSPLHF.

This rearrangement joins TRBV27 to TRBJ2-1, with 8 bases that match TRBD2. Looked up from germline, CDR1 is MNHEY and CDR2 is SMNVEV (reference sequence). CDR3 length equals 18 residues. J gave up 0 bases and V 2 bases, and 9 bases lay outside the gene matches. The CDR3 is CASSLGWQRGSSYNEQFF. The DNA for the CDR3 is TGTGCCAGCAGTTTAGGGTGGCAGCGGGGGAGCTCCTACAATGAGCAGTTCTTC.

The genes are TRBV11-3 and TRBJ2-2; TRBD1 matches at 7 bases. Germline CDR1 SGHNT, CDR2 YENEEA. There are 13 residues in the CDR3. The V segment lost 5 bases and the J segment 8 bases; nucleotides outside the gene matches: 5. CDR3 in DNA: TGTGCCAGCAGCCCTAGGGGGCCTGGGGAGCTGTTTTTT. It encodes CASSPRGPGELFF.

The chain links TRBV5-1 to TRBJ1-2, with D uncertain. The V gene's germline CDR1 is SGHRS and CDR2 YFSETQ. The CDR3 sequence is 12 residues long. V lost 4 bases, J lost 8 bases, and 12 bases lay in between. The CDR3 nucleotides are TGCGCCAGCAGCCCGGACCGGAGGGGCTACACCTTC. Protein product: CASSPDRRGYTF.

CDR3 protein: CASSSLTGFRAFF. Written as DNA, the CDR3 is TGCGCCAGCAGCTCGCTGACAGGGTTCAGGGCTTTCTTT. The rearrangement joins TRBV5-1 to TRBJ1-1; 7 bases are shared with TRBD1. CDR1 is SGHRS and CDR2 is YFSETQ in the germline V gene. The trim removed 3 bases at V and 11 bases at J, leaving 10 bases unmatched. The CDR3 spans 13 residues.